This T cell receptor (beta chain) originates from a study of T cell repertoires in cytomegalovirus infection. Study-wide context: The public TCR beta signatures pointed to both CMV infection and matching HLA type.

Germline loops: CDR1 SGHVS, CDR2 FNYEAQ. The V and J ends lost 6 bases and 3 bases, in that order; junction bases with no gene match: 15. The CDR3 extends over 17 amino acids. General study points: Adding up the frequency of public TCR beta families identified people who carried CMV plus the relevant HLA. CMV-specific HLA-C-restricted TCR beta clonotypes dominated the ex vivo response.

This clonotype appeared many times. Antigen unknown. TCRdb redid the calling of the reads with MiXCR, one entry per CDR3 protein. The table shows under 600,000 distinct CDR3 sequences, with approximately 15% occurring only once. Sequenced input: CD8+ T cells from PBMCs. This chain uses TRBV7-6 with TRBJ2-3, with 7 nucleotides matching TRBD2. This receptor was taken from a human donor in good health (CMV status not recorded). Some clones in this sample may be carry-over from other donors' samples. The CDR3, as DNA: TGTGCCAGCAGACTTAGCGGCGGGGGAATTTGGACAGATACGCAGTATTTT. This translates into CASRLSGGGIWTDTQYF.